The 15 T cell receptor beta chains reported below all come from one sample, sequenced in a study of cytomegalovirus exposure and HLA in healthy donors (dated by TCRdb to the late 2010s). Libraries were prepared through the immunoSEQ multiplex PCR assay. A mixture of 60 forward primers for TCR Vbeta segments and 13 reverse primers for TCR Jbeta segments was used in the multiplex PCR. TCRdb's version of the immuneACCESS table is confined to in-frame rearrangements and falls short of the full clone set. An unresolved V gene accounts for under half of the shortfall where checked; the remainder is of unknown origin. Present in this sample are 120,000 or so clones, 75% to 85% of which were seen just once. 9% to 9.5% of the sample lies in the top ten. Sequenced material: PBMCs. The receptors were gathered from a woman in her forties or fifties in good health and CMV-seropositive.

The V and J genes are TRBV5-1 and TRBJ1-1; 9 bases align to TRBD1. The CDR3 runs 14 residues. CDR1 SGHRS and CDR2 YFSETQ come from the germline V gene. The V and J ends lost 4 bases and 8 bases, in that order; junction bases with no gene match: 9. Written as DNA, the CDR3 is TGCGCCAGCAGCGTGGGACAGGGAGGTTCGGAAGCTTTCTTT. Amino acid sequence: CASSVGQGGSEAFF. Full variable domain (outside the CDR3, taken from reference TRBV5-1 and TRBJ1-1): KAGVTQTPRYLIKTRGQQVTLSCSPISGHRSVSWYQQTPGQGLQFLFEYFSETQRNKGNFPGRFSGRQFSNSRSEMNVSTLELGDSALYLCASSVGQGGSEAFFGQGTRLTVV.

This clone was detected only a few times. The chain employs TRBV13 and TRBJ2-2; weak D call: TRBD1 (6 bases). The CDR3 length is 15 residues. Germline assignment: CDR1 PRHDT and CDR2 FYEKMQ (reference sequence). V gave up 2 bases and J gave up 4 bases, with 11 bases separating them. CDR3 in DNA: TGTGCCAGCAGCTTACTACAGGGCGCCACCGGGGAGCTGTTTTTT. This encodes CASSLLQGATGELFF.

The chain joins TRBV25-1 to TRBJ2-7; 9 bases align to TRBD1. Per germline, CDR1 MGHDK and CDR2 SYGVNS. After removal of 4 bases from V and 4 bases from J, the junction contained 11 bases not matched to a gene. This CDR3 region has 16 residues. CDR3 region: CASSAKRDRDSYEQYF. As DNA, the CDR3 is TGTGCCAGCAGTGCAAAACGGGACAGGGACAGTTACGAGCAGTACTTC.

J is TRBJ1-6 and V is TRBV2; 7 bases match TRBD1. Germline V lookup: CDR1 SNHLY, CDR2 FYNNEI. The J segment lost 9 bases and the V segment lost 7 bases, leaving 9 bases of the junction unmatched. The CDR3 contains 14 residues. DNA for the CDR3: TGTGCCAGCATTAAGACAGGGCGGAGTTCACCCCTCCACTTT. Translation: CASIKTGRSSPLHF.

This clone was detected ten times or more. This CDR3 is CASSQDRLINYGYTF. The CDR3 DNA reads as TGCGCCAGCAGCCAAGACAGACTAATTAACTATGGCTACACCTTC. The V and J genes are TRBV4-3 and TRBJ1-2, with D hard to call. CDR3 length equals 15 residues. Germline-derived CDR1 and CDR2 are LGHNA and YSLEER. The V gene lost 0 bases and the J gene lost 1 base, with 9 bases spanning the gap.

This chain joins TRBV6-6 and TRBJ2-2; 7 nucleotides agree with TRBD2. V dropped 7 bases and J dropped 5; count of bases not matched to a gene: 10. This CDR3 region has 15 residues. The germline CDR1 and CDR2 sequences are MNHNY and SVGAGI (reference sequence). CDR3: CASTISGGGTGELFF. For the CDR3, the DNA is TGTGCCAGCACCATAAGTGGGGGGGGGACCGGGGAGCTGTTTTTT.

V and J are TRBV28 and TRBJ2-7; weak D call: TRBD1 (6 bases). This CDR3 region has 14 residues. Trimming removed 6 bases from V and 0 bases from J, with 12 bases in between. The germline CDR1 and CDR2 sequences are MDHEN and SYDVKM. CDR3 residues: CASSPGTPSYEQYF. The CDR3 nucleotides are TGTGCCAGCAGCCCCGGGACACCCTCCTACGAGCAGTACTTC.

The rearrangement joins TRBV5-6 to TRBJ2-5, with 10 bases aligning to TRBD2. The germline V gene encodes CDR1 SGHDT and CDR2 YYEEEE. The CDR3 spans 14 residues. V trimming: 3 bases; J trimming: 11 bases; junction bases outside the gene matches: 10. CDR3 protein: CASSYPGLAREQYF. As DNA, the CDR3 is TGTGCCAGCAGCTACCCGGGACTAGCGCGGGAGCAGTACTTC.

This clone was picked up a small number of times. The chain couples TRBV30 to TRBJ2-1; 7 bases line up with TRBD1. The germline V gene has CDR1 GTSNPN and CDR2 SVGIG (reference sequence). The CDR3 is 15 residues long. V lost 2 bases and J lost 0; bases outside the gene matches: 4. The DNA for the CDR3 is TGTGCCTGGAGTCTCAACAGGGGCTCCTACAATGAGCAGTTCTTC. Its translation is CAWSLNRGSYNEQFF.

The chain combines TRBV7-8 with TRBJ2-1; D perhaps matches TRBD1 (7 bases). Trimming took off 6 bases at V and 9 bases at J, with 21 bases between the two ends. The CDR3 covers 15 residues. Germline CDR1 and CDR2: SGHVS and FQNEAQ. CDR3: CASRQLARGMGEQFF. Written as DNA, the CDR3 is TGTGCCAGCAGGCAACTAGCCAGGGGGATGGGTGAGCAGTTCTTC.

This clone has just a few counts. The V gene is TRBV30, the J gene TRBJ1-3; no clear D gene. V lost 4 bases and J lost 0, with 7 bases in between. The CDR3 covers 13 residues. Germline V gives CDR1 GTSNPN, CDR2 SVGIG (reference sequence). The CDR3 sequence: CAWTPGSGNTIYF. DNA for the CDR3: TGTGCCTGGACACCAGGCTCTGGAAACACCATATATTTT.

The chain has TRBV18 and TRBJ1-4, with a possible D match to TRBD1 (5 bases). The germline V gene has CDR1 KGHSH and CDR2 LQKENI. Trimming removed 4 bases from V and 8 bases from J, with 14 bases in between. There are 14 residues in the CDR3. In DNA form, the CDR3 reads TGTGCCAGCTCACTGGCGGGGGTCGACGAAAAACTGTTTTTT. Residues: CASSLAGVDEKLFF.

The rearrangement links TRBV19 to TRBJ2-5; D call uncertain. The ends were cut back, 1 base at V and 1 base at J, with 7 bases in the middle. The CDR3 spans 14 residues. Germline V gene data show CDR1 as LNHDA and CDR2 as SQIVND (reference sequence). The CDR3 loop is CASSIGGIQETQYF. The CDR3 DNA is TGTGCCAGTAGTATAGGAGGAATCCAAGAGACCCAGTACTTC.

CDR3 residues: CASSPYYRGELFF. CDR3 nucleotide sequence: TGTGCCAGCAGCCCTTACTACCGCGGGGAGCTGTTTTTT. The V gene is TRBV7-2, the J gene TRBJ2-2; no clear D. Trimming removed 5 bases at V and 7 bases at J, with 11 bases between. Per the germline V gene, CDR1 is SGHTA and CDR2 is FQGNSA. The CDR3 sequence is 13 residues long.

The V gene is TRBV7-8, the J gene TRBJ1-1; TRBD1 matches 10 bases. Germline trimming cut 4 bases from V and 3 bases from J; bases unmatched to any gene: 2. The CDR3 is 14 residues long. Germline V gene data show CDR1 as SGHVS and CDR2 as FQNEAQ. In DNA form, the CDR3 reads TGTGCCAGCAGCTGGGGGACAGGGGACACTGAAGCTTTCTTT. It encodes CASSWGTGDTEAFF.